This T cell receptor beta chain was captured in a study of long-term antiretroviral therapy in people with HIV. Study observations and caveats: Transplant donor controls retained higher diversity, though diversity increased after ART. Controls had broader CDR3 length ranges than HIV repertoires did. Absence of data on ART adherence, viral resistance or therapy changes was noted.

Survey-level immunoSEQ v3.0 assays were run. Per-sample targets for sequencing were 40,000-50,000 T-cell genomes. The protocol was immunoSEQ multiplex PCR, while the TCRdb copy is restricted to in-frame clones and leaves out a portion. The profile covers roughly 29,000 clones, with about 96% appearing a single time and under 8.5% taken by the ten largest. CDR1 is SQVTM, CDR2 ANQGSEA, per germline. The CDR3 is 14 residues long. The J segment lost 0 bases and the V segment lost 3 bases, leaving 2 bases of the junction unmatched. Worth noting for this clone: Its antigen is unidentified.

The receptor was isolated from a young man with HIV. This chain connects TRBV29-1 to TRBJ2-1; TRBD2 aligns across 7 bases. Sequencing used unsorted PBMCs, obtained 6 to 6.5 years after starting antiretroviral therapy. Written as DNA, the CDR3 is TGCAGCGTTGATGGCGGGAGCTCCTACAATGAGCAGTTCTTC. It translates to CSVDGGSSYNEQFF.